This T cell receptor beta chain was identified during a study of CD8 T cells in Susac syndrome. Trimming cost V 5 bases and J 2 bases; bases outside gene matches: 6. This CDR3 has 14 residues. CDR1 is LNHNV, CDR2 YYDKDF, per germline (reference sequence). Random-hexamer reverse transcription was applied to roughly 0.5 to 1 ug RNA. TCRdb re-derived calls from the immunoSEQ multiplex PCR reads in MiXCR, one entry per CDR3 protein. The sample shows around 110,000 distinct CDR3 sequences, less than 95% of them seen only once. Source material: CD8+ T cells from PBMCs. The origin of this receptor is a human donor with Susac syndrome. The chain recombines TRBV15 with TRBJ2-7; 7 positions agree with TRBD1. CDR3 sequence: CATSGYRGAYEQYF. In nucleotides, the CDR3 is TGTGCCACCAGCGGATACAGGGGCGCCTACGAGCAGTACTTC.